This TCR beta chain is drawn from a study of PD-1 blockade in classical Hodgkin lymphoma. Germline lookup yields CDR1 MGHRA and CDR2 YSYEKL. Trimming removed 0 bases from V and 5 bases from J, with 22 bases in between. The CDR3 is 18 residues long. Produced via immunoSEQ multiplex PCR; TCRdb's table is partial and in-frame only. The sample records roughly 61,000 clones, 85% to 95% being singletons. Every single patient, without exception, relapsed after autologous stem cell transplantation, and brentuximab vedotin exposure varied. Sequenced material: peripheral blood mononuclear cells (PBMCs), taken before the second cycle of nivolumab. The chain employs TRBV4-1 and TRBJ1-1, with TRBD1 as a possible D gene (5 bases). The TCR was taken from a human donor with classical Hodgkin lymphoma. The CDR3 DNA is TGCGCCAGCAGCCAAGATGGCCCCCCACGGGCTGGGGGTACTGAAGCTTTCTTT. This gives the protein CASSQDGPPRAGGTEAFF.